This T cell receptor beta chain was found in a study of glioma-infiltrating T cells. Study conclusions and caveats: Non-neoplastic patients had below-expected tissue-blood divergence, while all gliomas exceeded expectation. CDR3 overlap between tissue and blood was very small.

CDR3 length: 17 residues. Losses at the gene ends were 1 base for V and 2 bases for J; bases not matched to a gene: 8. From germline, CDR1 is SGHAT and CDR2 FQNNGV. With respect to this clonotype: Antigen unknown.

Amplification of TCR alpha and beta CDR3 regions from RNA used iRepertoire nested multiplex PCR. One-step reverse transcription and amplification started from around 100-400 ng of tissue mRNA or PBMC total RNA. In TCRdb, the multiplex PCR reads were re-called with MiXCR into one record per CDR3 protein. The data show about 93,000 distinct CDR3 sequences, with 40% seen just once and around two fifths held by the top ten. Sequencing input: glioma tissue, nonneoplastic brain tissue, or PBMCs (not recorded which). This sequence joins TRBV11-2 and TRBJ2-3; 8 bases match TRBD2. The TCR sequence derives from a human donor with low-grade glioma or glioblastoma, undergoing nonglioma brain surgery, or in good health (not recorded which). The CDR3 nucleotides read TGTGCCAGCAGCTTAGGGGCGACTAGCGAATACACAGATACGCAGTATTTT. This encodes CASSLGATSEYTDTQYF.